The text below deals with one T cell receptor beta chain. The data are from a study of OX40 agonist ivuxolimab in advanced cancers. V gave up 2 bases and J gave up 6 bases, with 5 bases separating them. Germline assignment: CDR1 GTSNPN and CDR2 SVGIG (reference sequence). The CDR3 is 11 residues long. TCRdb's table, derived via immunoSEQ multiplex PCR, lists solely in-frame clones and lacks some. The table records 50,000 to 70,000 clones, 88% of them present only once. This receptor was taken from an adult with an advanced solid tumor such as melanoma, head and neck, liver or kidney cancer. Specimen: CD4+ or CD8+ T cells sorted from blood, collected in a trial of the OX40 agonist ivuxolimab. The chain uses TRBV30 and TRBJ2-1; D call uncertain. Here the CDR3 DNA reads TGTGCCTGGAGTATGGGCAATGAGCAGTTCTTC. This sequence encodes CAWSMGNEQFF.